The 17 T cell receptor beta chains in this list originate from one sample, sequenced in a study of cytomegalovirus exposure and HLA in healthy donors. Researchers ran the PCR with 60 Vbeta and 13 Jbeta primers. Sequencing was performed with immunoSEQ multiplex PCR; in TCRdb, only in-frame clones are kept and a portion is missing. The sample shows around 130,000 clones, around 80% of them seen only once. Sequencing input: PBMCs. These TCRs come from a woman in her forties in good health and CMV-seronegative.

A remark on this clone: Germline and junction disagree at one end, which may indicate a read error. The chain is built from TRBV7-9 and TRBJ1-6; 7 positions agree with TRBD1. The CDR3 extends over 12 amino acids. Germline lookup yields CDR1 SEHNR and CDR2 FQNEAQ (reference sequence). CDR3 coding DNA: TGTTCCAGCAGCCCGCACAGGGGACCCCTCCACTTT. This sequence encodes CSSSPHRGPLHF.

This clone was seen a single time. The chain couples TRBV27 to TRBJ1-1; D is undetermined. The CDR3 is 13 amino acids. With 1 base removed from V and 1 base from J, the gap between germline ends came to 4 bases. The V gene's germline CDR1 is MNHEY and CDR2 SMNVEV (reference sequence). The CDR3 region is CASSLYRNTEAFF. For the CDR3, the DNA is TGTGCCAGCAGTTTATACAGGAACACTGAAGCTTTCTTT.

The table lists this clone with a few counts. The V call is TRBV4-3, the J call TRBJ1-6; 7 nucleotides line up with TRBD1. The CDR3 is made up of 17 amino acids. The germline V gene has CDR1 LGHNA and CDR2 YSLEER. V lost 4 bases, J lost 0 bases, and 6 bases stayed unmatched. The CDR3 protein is CASSRTGDSSYNSPLHF. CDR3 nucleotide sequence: TGCGCCAGCAGCCGGACAGGAGACAGCTCCTATAATTCACCCCTCCACTTT.

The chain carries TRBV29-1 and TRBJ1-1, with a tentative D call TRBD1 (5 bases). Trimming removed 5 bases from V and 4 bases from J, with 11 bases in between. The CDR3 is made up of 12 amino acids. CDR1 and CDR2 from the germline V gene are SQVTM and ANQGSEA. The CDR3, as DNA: TGCAGCGTTAAGACAGCGTCCACTGAAGCTTTCTTT. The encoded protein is CSVKTASTEAFF.

The CDR3 protein is CASSRQGRDTEAFF. The CDR3 nucleotides are TGCGCCAGCAGCCGACAGGGTCGGGACACTGAAGCTTTCTTT. This sequence joins TRBV4-3 and TRBJ1-1, with 7 bases aligning to TRBD1. The CDR3 has 14 amino acids. Germline V CDR1 and CDR2: LGHNA, YSLEER. V dropped 4 bases and J dropped 3; count of bases not matched to a gene: 5.

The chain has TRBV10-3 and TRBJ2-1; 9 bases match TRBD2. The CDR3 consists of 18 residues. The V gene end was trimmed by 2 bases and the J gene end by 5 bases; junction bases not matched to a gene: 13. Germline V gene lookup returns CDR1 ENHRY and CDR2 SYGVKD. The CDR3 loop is CAISEGARASGIHNEQFF. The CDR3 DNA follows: TGTGCCATCAGTGAGGGGGCAAGGGCTAGCGGGATTCACAATGAGCAGTTCTTC.

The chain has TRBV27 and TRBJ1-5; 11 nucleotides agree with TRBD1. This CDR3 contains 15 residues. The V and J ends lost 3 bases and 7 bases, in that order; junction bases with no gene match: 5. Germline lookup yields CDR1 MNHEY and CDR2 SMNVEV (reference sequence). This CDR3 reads CASSFGQGAGQPQHF. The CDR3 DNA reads TGTGCCAGCAGTTTCGGACAGGGGGCTGGGCAGCCCCAGCATTTT.

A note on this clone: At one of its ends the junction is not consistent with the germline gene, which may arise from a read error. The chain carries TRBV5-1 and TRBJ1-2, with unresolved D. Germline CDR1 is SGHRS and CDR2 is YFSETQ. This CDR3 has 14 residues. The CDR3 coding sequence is TGCGCCAGCAGTCCAACAAACCCCAACTATGGCTACCCCTTC. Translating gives CASSPTNPNYGYPF.

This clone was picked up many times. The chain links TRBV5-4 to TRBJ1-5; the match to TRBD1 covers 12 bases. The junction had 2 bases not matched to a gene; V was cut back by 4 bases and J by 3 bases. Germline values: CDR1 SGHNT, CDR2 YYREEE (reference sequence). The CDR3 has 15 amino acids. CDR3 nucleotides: TGTGCCAGCAGCGCGGGACAGGGGGCCAATCAGCCCCAGCATTTT. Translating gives CASSAGQGANQPQHF.

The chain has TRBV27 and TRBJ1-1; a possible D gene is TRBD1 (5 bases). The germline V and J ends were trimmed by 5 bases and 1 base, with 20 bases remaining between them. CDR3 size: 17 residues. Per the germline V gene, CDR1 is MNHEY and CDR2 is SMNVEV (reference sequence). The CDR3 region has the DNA TGTGCCAGCAGTCCCCCGGACAAGCCCTCGGGGAACACTGAAGCTTTCTTT. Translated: CASSPPDKPSGNTEAFF.

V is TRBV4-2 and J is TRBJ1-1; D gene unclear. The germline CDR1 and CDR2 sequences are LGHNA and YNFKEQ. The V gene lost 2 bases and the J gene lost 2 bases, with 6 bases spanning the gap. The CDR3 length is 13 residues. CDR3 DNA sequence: TGTGCCAGCAGCCAAAATAGCAACACTGAAGCTTTCTTT. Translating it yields CASSQNSNTEAFF.

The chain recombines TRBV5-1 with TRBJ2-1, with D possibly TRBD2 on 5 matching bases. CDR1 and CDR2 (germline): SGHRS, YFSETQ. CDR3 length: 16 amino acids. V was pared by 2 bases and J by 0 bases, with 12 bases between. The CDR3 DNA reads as TGCGCCAGCAGCTTCGCGACTACGAGCTCCTACAATGAGCAGTTCTTC. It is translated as CASSFATTSSYNEQFF.

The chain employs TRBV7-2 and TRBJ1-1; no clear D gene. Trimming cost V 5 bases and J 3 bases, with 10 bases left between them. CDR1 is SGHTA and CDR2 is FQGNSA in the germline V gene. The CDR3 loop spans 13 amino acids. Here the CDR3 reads CASSRSSDTEAFF. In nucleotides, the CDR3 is TGTGCCAGCAGCCGGTCTTCGGACACTGAAGCTTTCTTT.

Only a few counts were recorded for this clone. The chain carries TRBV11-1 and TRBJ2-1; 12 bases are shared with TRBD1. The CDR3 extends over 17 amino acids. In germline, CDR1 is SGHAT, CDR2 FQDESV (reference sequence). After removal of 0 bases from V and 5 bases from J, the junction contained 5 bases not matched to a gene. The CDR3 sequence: CASSLARGQGADNEQFF. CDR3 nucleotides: TGTGCCAGCAGCTTAGCTCGGGGACAGGGGGCGGACAATGAGCAGTTCTTC. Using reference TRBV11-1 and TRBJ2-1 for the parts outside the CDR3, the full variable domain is EAEVAQSPRYKITEKSQAVAFWCDPISGHATLYWYRQILGQGPELLVQFQDESVVDDSQLPKDRFSAERLKGVDSTLKIQPAELGDSAMYLCASSLARGQGADNEQFFGPGTRLTVL.

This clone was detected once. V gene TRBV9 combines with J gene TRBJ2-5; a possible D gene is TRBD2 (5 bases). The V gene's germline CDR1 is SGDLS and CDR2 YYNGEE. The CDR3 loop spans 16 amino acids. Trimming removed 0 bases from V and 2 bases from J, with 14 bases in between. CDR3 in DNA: TGTGCCAGCAGCGTAGCTACTAGGGCAGCTCAAGAGACCCAGTACTTC. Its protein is CASSVATRAAQETQYF.

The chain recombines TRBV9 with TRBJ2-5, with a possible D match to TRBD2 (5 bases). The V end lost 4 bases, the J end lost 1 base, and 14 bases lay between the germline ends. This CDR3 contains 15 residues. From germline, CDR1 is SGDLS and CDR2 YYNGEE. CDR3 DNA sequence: TGTGCCAGCAGCCCCCAGTTGAGCGGCCAAGAGACCCAGTACTTC. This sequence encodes CASSPQLSGQETQYF.

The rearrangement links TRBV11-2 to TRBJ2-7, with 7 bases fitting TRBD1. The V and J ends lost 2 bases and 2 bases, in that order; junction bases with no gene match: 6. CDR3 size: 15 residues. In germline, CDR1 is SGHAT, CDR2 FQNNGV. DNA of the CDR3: TGTGCCAGCAGCTTAAACCGGGACAGAACCTACGAGCAGTACTTC. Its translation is CASSLNRDRTYEQYF. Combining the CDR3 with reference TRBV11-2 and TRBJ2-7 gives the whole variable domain EAGVAQSPRYKIIEKRQSVAFWCNPISGHATLYWYQQILGQGPKLLIQFQNNGVVDDSQLPKDRFSAERLKGVDSTLKIQPAKLEDSAVYLCASSLNRDRTYEQYFGPGTRLTVT.